A selection of T cell receptor beta chains follows, all from one sample in a study of T cells in tuberculosis. Here immunoSEQ multiplex PCR was the method, and the copy in TCRdb shows in-frame clones only, minus some. The sample yields about 59,000 clones, 81% seen once. The material sequenced was CD1b-GMM tetramer-negative cells sorted from PBMCs. Receptors originate from an adult woman with latent tuberculosis. The CDR3 runs from the conserved cysteine through the conserved F or W. The order of the fields is J gene, V gene, D gene, clone size, CDR3 protein, CDR3 DNA. D genes are given only for firm matches. A row's size may be missing; if present it is once, few, many or a size class.

TRBJ1-1,TRBV7-3,NA,NA,CASSGSAAEAFF,TGTGCCAGCAGCGGGTCCGCGGCTGAAGCTTTCTTT
TRBJ2-7,TRBV6-1,NA,NA,CASSEAVLARAEQYF,TGTGCCAGCAGTGAAGCGGTGCTAGCCCGGGCCGAGCAGTACTTC
TRBJ2-7,TRBV9,TRBD2,few,CASSVGGRGSYEQYF,TGTGCCAGCAGCGTAGGAGGGCGGGGGTCCTACGAGCAGTACTTC
TRBJ2-2,TRBV9,TRBD1,few,CASSVEGGLTGELFF,TGTGCCAGCAGCGTAGAAGGGGGCTTGACCGGGGAGCTGTTTTTT
TRBJ1-2,TRBV6-1,NA,NA,CASSSPLGCTF,TGTGCCAGCAGCTCCCCTCTGGGCTGCACCTTC
TRBJ1-3,TRBV6-5,TRBD1,few,CASSSTGISGNTIYF,TGTGCCAGCAGTTCGACAGGGATCTCTGGAAACACCATATATTTT
TRBJ2-7,TRBV11-2,NA,few,CASSLGLLYEQYF,TGTGCCAGCAGCTTAGGGCTCCTCTACGAGCAGTACTTC
TRBJ2-7,TRBV2,NA,NA,CASSDTGISYEQYF,TGTGCCAGCAGCGATACCGGGATTAGCTACGAGCAGTACTTC
TRBJ2-7,TRBV27,TRBD1,NA,CASSSRGWYEQYF,TGTGCCAGCAGTTCCAGGGGGTGGTACGAGCAGTACTTC
TRBJ1-1,TRBV4-1,NA,NA,CASSPSGGTEAFF,TGCGCCAGCAGCCCCTCGGGGGGGACTGAAGCTTTCTTT
TRBJ2-3,TRBV6-1,NA,NA,CASSDAPTDTQYF,TGTGCCAGCAGTGACGCGCCGACTGATACGCAGTATTTT
TRBJ1-2,TRBV5-1,NA,NA,CASSLAGQTHYGYTF,TGCGCCAGCAGCTTGGCAGGTCAGACCCACTATGGCTACACCTTC